One sample yielded the 28 T cell receptor beta chains listed below, sequenced in a study of blood T cell repertoires in COVID-19. Here immunoSEQ multiplex PCR was the method, and the copy in TCRdb shows in-frame clones only, minus some. The sample includes over 55,000 clones, 82% of them seen just once. Input material: peripheral blood. These receptors all stem from a woman older than 75 with acute or convalescent COVID-19.

This rearrangement joins TRBV28 to TRBJ1-2, with D perhaps matching TRBD1 (5 bases). The germline V gene encodes CDR1 MDHEN and CDR2 SYDVKM. The CDR3 consists of 13 residues. The germline V and J ends were trimmed by 3 bases and 1 base, with 6 bases remaining between them. As DNA, the CDR3 is TGTGCCAGCAGTTTTAGGGGTAACTATGGCTACACCTTC. Residues: CASSFRGNYGYTF.

This chain links TRBV6-2 or TRBV6-3 with TRBJ2-3; tentatively, D is TRBD2 (6 bases). Deletions cut 6 bases from V and 10 bases from J, with 17 bases between. This CDR3 comprises 13 residues. Germline V gives CDR1 MNHEY, CDR2 SVGEGT. The DNA of the CDR3 is TGTGCCAGCAGCGGACTACTATCTGGGGCGCAGTATTTT. It translates to CASSGLLSGAQYF.

The chain combines TRBV27 with TRBJ2-5, with 11 bases identical to TRBD2. The CDR3 length is 14 residues. V lost 5 bases, J lost 13 bases, and 12 bases stayed unmatched. Germline values: CDR1 MNHEY, CDR2 SMNVEV (reference sequence). The CDR3, as DNA: TGTGCCAGCAGTCCACGGACTAGCGGGCGGGCTTTGTACTTC. Translation gives CASSPRTSGRALYF.

The rearrangement joins TRBV15 to TRBJ2-7; TRBD2 agrees at 8 bases. Germline trimming cut 5 bases from V and 3 bases from J; bases unmatched to any gene: 12. CDR1 is LNHNV and CDR2 is YYDKDF in the germline V gene (reference sequence). The CDR3 totals 16 residues. CDR3 region: CATSDVVSGKGYEQYF. In nucleotides, the CDR3 is TGTGCCACCAGCGACGTAGTTAGCGGGAAAGGCTACGAGCAGTACTTC.

This clone appeared a single time. The chain is built from TRBV7-2 and TRBJ2-2; TRBD2 aligns across 10 bases. Germline V CDR1 and CDR2: SGHTA, FQGNSA. The length of the CDR3 is 15 residues. V lost 11 bases and J lost 4; bases outside the gene matches: 10. CDR3 DNA: TGTGCCCTGGGAGCGGGAGGGTCCGGCACCGGGGAGCTGTTTTTT. Residues: CALGAGGSGTGELFF.

J is TRBJ2-7 and V is TRBV6-5; 8 nucleotides align to TRBD1. CDR1 MNHEY and CDR2 SVGAGI come from the germline V gene. V trimming: 8 bases; J trimming: 1 base; junction bases outside the gene matches: 4. There are 13 residues in the CDR3. The CDR3 nucleotides read TGTGCCAGCGGCAGGACAGGGTCCTACGAGCAGTACTTC. As protein: CASGRTGSYEQYF.

The V gene is TRBV4-1, the J gene TRBJ2-5; 10 nucleotides match TRBD2. CDR3 length equals 17 residues. CDR1 MGHRA and CDR2 YSYEKL come from the germline V gene. After removal of 0 bases from V and 6 bases from J, the junction contained 10 bases not matched to a gene. The DNA of the CDR3 is TGCGCCAGCAGCCAAGATCTGGTACTAGCGGGAAGGCAGACCCAGTACTTC. It encodes CASSQDLVLAGRQTQYF.

The chain carries TRBV12-5 and TRBJ2-1, with 7 bases identical to TRBD2. V dropped 2 bases and J dropped 7; count of bases not matched to a gene: 2. Germline CDR1 is LGHNT and CDR2 is FRNRAP. CDR3 length: 13 residues. CDR3 protein: CASGLMGGNEQFF. CDR3 bases: TGTGCTAGTGGTTTGATGGGGGGGAATGAGCAGTTCTTC.

The J gene is TRBJ2-7, the V gene TRBV29-1; TRBD2 matches at 12 bases. The length of the CDR3 is 13 residues. V trimming: 7 bases; J trimming: 2 bases; junction bases outside the gene matches: 3. Germline CDR1 reads SQVTM; CDR2 reads ANQGSEA. CDR3 nucleotides: TGCAGCGCTCTAGCGGGGGGGGCCTACGAGCAGTACTTC. This gives the protein CSALAGGAYEQYF.

The chain recombines TRBV4-2 with TRBJ1-5; 7 nucleotides agree with TRBD1. There are 15 residues in the CDR3. CDR1 and CDR2 (germline): LGHNA, YNFKEQ. The V segment lost 1 base and the J segment 4 bases; nucleotides outside the gene matches: 4. CDR3 bases: TGTGCCAGCAGCCAAGGTAACAGGGGTAATCAGCCCCAGCATTTT. Protein product: CASSQGNRGNQPQHF.

The chain has TRBV4-3 and TRBJ2-7; TRBD2 matches 8 bases. Germline CDR1 and CDR2: LGHNA and YSLEER. The CDR3 contains 15 residues. V lost 4 bases and J lost 4; bases outside the gene matches: 9. DNA for the CDR3: TGCGCCAGCAGCCCCTGGGCGGGAGGCTCATACGAGCAGTACTTC. Translation: CASSPWAGGSYEQYF.

In this sample, this clone turned up a few times. The V call is TRBV7-9, the J call TRBJ2-4; TRBD2 is a possible D gene (6 bases). This CDR3 contains 16 residues. V was pared by 1 base and J by 1 base, with 11 bases between. Germline-derived CDR1 and CDR2 are SEHNR and FQNEAQ (reference sequence). The CDR3 reads CASSLVGGMAKNIQYF. The CDR3 bases are TGTGCCAGCAGCTTAGTAGGAGGGATGGCCAAAAACATTCAGTACTTC.

The CDR3 DNA reads as TGTGCCACCAGTGAGGAAGGTGGGAGCTCCGATACGCAGTATTTT. This codes for CATSEEGGSSDTQYF. The J gene is TRBJ2-3, the V gene TRBV24-1; D perhaps matches TRBD2 (5 bases). V gave up 4 bases and J gave up 6 bases, with 16 bases separating them. The CDR3 loop spans 15 amino acids. The germline V gene encodes CDR1 KGHDR and CDR2 SFDVKD.

The rearrangement uses TRBV5-1 and TRBJ2-3; TRBD2 agrees at 9 bases. CDR3 size: 16 residues. V dropped 0 bases and J dropped 5; count of bases not matched to a gene: 7. CDR1 and CDR2 (germline): SGHRS, YFSETQ. CDR3 nucleotide sequence: TGCGCCAGCAGCTTGGCCGGTGCGGGAGGGTTAGATACGCAGTATTTT. It encodes CASSLAGAGGLDTQYF.

J is TRBJ2-3 and V is TRBV5-6, with D possibly being TRBD2 (5 bases). Trimming took off 0 bases at V and 4 bases at J, with 12 bases between the two ends. CDR1 is SGHDT and CDR2 is YYEEEE in the germline V gene. The CDR3 consists of 15 residues. The CDR3 nucleotides read TGTGCCAGCAGCTTGGTCCCGCTAGCTGCAGATACGCAGTATTTT. Translated, it gives CASSLVPLAADTQYF.

This clone came up a few times. The chain recombines TRBV28 with TRBJ1-3, with D uncertain. CDR1 and CDR2 from the germline V gene are MDHEN and SYDVKM. The CDR3 is 14 amino acids. V lost 3 bases and J lost 4, with 10 bases in between. The CDR3 nucleotides are TGTGCCAGCAGTTTGCCCAGTACAGGAAACACCATATATTTT. It yields the protein CASSLPSTGNTIYF.

J is TRBJ2-4 and V is TRBV12-3 or TRBV12-4, with D tentatively TRBD1 (6 bases). This CDR3 contains 13 residues. V was pared by 6 bases and J by 7 bases, with 13 bases between. CDR3 amino acids: CASSQTGSNIQYF. For the CDR3, the DNA is TGTGCCAGCAGCCAGACAGGATCGAACATTCAGTACTTC.

This chain connects TRBV27 to TRBJ2-3, with 7 bases fitting TRBD1. V trimming: 2 bases; J trimming: 5 bases; junction bases outside the gene matches: 4. The CDR3 is 14 amino acids. Germline V gene data show CDR1 as MNHEY and CDR2 as SMNVEV (reference sequence). The CDR3 reads CASSLGDSLDTQYF. CDR3 bases: TGTGCCAGCAGTTTAGGGGACAGTCTAGATACGCAGTATTTT.

This clone appeared once. The gene calls are TRBV6-5 and TRBJ1-2; TRBD1 aligns across 7 bases. This CDR3 is 13 amino acids long. Germline lookup yields CDR1 MNHEY and CDR2 SVGAGI. V was clipped by 6 bases and J by 2 bases; unmatched bases: 3. CDR3: CASSLGQNYGYTF. The CDR3 region has the DNA TGTGCCAGCAGCTTGGGACAGAACTATGGCTACACCTTC.

V usage is TRBV10-1 and J usage is TRBJ2-7; 8 bases are shared with TRBD1. Germline V gene lookup returns CDR1 WNHNN and CDR2 SYGVQD (reference sequence). The length of the CDR3 is 13 residues. V was pared by 5 bases and J by 6 bases, with 6 bases of the junction left unmatched. The CDR3 here is CASSYTGGSEQYF. The CDR3 nucleotides are TGCGCCAGCAGTTATACAGGGGGGAGCGAGCAGTACTTC.

The rearrangement uses TRBV7-8 and TRBJ2-7; 11 bases fit TRBD2. Germline CDR1 SGHVS, CDR2 FQNEAQ. Trimming took 5 bases from V and 11 from J; bases not matched to a gene: 11. This CDR3 is built from 14 residues. Here the CDR3 reads CASSPRLAGIVEYF. The CDR3 nucleotides are TGTGCCAGCAGCCCCAGACTAGCGGGGATTGTCGAGTACTTC.

The gene calls are TRBV6-2 or TRBV6-3 and TRBJ2-1; 12 bases fit TRBD2. CDR1 is MNHEY and CDR2 is SVGEGT in the germline V gene. V was clipped by 4 bases and J by 0 bases; unmatched bases: 4. The CDR3 is 17 amino acids. The CDR3 protein is CASSWGLAGGSYNEQFF. For the CDR3, the DNA is TGTGCCAGCAGTTGGGGACTAGCGGGTGGCTCCTACAATGAGCAGTTCTTC.

The chain recombines TRBV18 with TRBJ2-2; unclear D gene. The germline V gene has CDR1 KGHSH and CDR2 LQKENI. The V and J ends lost 5 bases and 0 bases respectively, with 10 bases between them. This CDR3 region has 15 residues. The CDR3 region is CASSEPVANTGELFF. The CDR3 nucleotides are TGTGCCAGCTCAGAACCGGTCGCGAACACCGGGGAGCTGTTTTTT.

This chain joins TRBV27 and TRBJ2-1; 10 nucleotides line up with TRBD2. After removal of 2 bases from V and 7 bases from J, the junction contained 8 bases not matched to a gene. The germline CDR1 and CDR2 sequences are MNHEY and SMNVEV (reference sequence). The CDR3 covers 16 residues. This chain's CDR3 is CASSLRIAGGRNEQFF. The CDR3 DNA reads TGTGCCAGCAGTTTACGAATAGCGGGAGGCCGGAATGAGCAGTTCTTC.

As to this clone: Within the sample, other DNA sequences also encode this same CDR3. V usage is TRBV5-4 and J usage is TRBJ2-5; D perhaps matches TRBD2 (5 bases). From germline, CDR1 is SGHNT and CDR2 YYREEE (reference sequence). Trimming cost V 1 base and J 4 bases, with 14 bases left between them. This CDR3 is built from 15 residues. The CDR3 coding sequence is TGTGCCAGCAGCTTGCCGCCGGGGTCTGGAGAGACCCAGTACTTC. Residues: CASSLPPGSGETQYF.

The V call is TRBV6-5, the J call TRBJ1-1, with 7 bases lining up with TRBD1. This CDR3 contains 14 residues. The V and J ends lost 7 bases and 4 bases, in that order; junction bases with no gene match: 9. Per germline, CDR1 MNHEY and CDR2 SVGAGI. The CDR3 nucleotides are TGTGCCAGCACCCACAGGGGACGGGGCACTGAAGCTTTCTTT. As protein: CASTHRGRGTEAFF.

The chain employs TRBV28 and TRBJ1-2; 9 bases are a match to TRBD1. The CDR3 totals 14 residues. CDR1 is MDHEN and CDR2 is SYDVKM in the germline V gene. The trim removed 5 bases at V and 8 bases at J, leaving 9 bases unmatched. The CDR3 coding sequence is TGTGCCAGCAGTGTGGGACAGGGCGGCCGGGGCTACACCTTC. Its translation is CASSVGQGGRGYTF.

This clone was found once. The CDR3 here is CASRYDRTSYEQYF. In DNA form, the CDR3 reads TGTGCCAGCAGGTATGACAGGACCTCCTACGAGCAGTACTTC. The chain combines TRBV2 with TRBJ2-7; possibly TRBD1 for D (6 bases). The CDR3 is 14 amino acids. CDR1 SNHLY and CDR2 FYNNEI come from the germline V gene. Trimming removed 6 bases from V and 0 bases from J, with 12 bases in between.